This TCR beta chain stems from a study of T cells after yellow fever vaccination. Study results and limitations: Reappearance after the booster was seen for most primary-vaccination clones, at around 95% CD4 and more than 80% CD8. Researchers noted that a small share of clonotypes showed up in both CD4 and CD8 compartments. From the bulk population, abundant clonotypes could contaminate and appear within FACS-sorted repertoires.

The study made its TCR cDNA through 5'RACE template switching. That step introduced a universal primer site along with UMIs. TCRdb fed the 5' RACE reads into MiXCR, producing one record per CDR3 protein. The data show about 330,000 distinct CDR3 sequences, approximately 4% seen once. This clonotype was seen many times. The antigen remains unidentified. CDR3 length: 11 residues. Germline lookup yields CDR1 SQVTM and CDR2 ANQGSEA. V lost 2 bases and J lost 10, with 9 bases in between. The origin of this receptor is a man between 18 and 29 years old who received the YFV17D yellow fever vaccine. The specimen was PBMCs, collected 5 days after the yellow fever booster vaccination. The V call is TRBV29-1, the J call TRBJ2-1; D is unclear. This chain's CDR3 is CSVERGFEQFF. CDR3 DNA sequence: TGCAGCGTTGAACGAGGTTTCGAGCAGTTCTTC.